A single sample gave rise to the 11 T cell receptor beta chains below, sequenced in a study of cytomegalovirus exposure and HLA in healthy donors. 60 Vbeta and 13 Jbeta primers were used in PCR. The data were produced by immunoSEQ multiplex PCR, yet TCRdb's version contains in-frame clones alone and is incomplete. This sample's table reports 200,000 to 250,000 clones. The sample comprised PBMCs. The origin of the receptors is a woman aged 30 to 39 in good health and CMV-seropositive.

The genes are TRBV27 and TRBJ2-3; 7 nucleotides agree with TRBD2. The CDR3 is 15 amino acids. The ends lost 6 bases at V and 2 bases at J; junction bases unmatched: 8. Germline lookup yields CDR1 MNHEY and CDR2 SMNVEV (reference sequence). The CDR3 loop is CASRAGTTSTDTQYF. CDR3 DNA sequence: TGTGCCAGCAGAGCCGGGACTACCTCCACAGATACGCAGTATTTT.

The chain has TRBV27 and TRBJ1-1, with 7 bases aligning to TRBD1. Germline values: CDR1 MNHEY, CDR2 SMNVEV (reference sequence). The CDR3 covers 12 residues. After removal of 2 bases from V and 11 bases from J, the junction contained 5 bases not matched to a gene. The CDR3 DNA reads TGTGCCAGCAGTTTAAAAGGGGGCGAGGCTTTCTTT. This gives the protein CASSLKGGEAFF.

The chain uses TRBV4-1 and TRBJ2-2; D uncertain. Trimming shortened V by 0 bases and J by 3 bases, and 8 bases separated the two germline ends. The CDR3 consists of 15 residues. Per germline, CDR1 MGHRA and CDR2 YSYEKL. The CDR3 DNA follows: TGCGCCAGCAGCCAAGAACGGGTGCACACCGGGGAGCTGTTTTTT. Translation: CASSQERVHTGELFF.

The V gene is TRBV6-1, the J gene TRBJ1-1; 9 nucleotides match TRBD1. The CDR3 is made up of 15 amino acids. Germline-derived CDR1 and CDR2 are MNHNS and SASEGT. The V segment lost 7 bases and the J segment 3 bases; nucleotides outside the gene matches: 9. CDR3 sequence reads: CASTLLQGADTEAFF. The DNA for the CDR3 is TGTGCCAGCACCTTATTACAGGGGGCTGACACTGAAGCTTTCTTT.

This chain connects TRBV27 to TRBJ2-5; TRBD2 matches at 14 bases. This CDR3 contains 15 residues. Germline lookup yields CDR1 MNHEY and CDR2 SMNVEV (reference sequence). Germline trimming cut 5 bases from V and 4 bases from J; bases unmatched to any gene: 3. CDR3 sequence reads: CASSRGLAGGETQYF. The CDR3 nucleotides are TGTGCCAGCAGTCGCGGACTAGCGGGAGGAGAGACCCAGTACTTC.

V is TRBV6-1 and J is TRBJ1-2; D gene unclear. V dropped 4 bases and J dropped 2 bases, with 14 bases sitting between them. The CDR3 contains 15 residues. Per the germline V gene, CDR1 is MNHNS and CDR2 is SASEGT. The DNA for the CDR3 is TGTGCCAGCAGTGCCGCACTCATATCAAACTATGGCTACACCTTC. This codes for CASSAALISNYGYTF.

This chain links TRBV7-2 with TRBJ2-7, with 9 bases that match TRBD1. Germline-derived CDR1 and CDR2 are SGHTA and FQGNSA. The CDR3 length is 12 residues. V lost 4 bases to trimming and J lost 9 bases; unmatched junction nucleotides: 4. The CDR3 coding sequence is TGTGCCAGCAGCTCGATGGACAGGGGGCAGTACTTC. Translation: CASSSMDRGQYF.

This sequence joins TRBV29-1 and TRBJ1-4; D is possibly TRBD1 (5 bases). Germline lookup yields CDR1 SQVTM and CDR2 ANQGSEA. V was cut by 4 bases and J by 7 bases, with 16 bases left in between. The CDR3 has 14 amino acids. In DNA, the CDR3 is TGCAGCGTTGTCGGAGGGGCATTCGGTGAAAAACTGTTTTTT. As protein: CSVVGGAFGEKLFF.

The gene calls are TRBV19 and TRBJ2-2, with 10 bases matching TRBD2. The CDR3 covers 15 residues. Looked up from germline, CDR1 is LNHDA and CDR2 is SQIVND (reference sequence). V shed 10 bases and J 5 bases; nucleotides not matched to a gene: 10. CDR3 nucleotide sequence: TGTGCCACCACTCCCGGGACTAGCGTAACCGGGGAGCTGTTTTTT. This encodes CATTPGTSVTGELFF.

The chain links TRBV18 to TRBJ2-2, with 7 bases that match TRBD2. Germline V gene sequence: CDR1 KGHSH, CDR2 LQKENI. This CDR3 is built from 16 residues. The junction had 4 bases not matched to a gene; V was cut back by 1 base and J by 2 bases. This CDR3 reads CASSPQAGYNTGELFF. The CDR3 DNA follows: TGTGCCAGCTCACCACAAGCGGGGTACAACACCGGGGAGCTGTTTTTT.

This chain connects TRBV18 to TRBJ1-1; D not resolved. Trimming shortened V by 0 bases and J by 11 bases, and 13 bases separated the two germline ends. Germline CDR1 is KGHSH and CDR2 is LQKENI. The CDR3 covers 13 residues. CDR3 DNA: TGTGCCAGCTCACCACCTCTCGGGAGCGAGGCTTTCTTT. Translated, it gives CASSPPLGSEAFF. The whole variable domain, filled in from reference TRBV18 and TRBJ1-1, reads NAGVMQNPRHLVRRRGQEARLRCSPMKGHSHVYWYRQLPEEGLKFMVYLQKENIIDESGMPKERFSAEFPKEGPSILRIQQVVRGDSAAYFCASSPPLGSEAFFGQGTRLTVV.